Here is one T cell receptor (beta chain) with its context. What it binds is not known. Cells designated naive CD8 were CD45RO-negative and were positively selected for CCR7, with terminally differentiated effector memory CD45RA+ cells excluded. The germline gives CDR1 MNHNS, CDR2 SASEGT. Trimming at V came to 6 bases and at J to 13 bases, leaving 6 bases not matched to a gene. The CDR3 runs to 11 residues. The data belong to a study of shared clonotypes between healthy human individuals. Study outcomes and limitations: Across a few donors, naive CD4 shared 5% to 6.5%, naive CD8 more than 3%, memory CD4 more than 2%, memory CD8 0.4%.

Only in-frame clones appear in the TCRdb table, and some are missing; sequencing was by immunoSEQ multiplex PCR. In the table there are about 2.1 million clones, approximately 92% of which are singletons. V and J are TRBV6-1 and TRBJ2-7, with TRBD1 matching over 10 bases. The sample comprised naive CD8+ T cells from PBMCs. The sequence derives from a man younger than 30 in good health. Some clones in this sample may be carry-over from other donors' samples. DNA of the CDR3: TGTGCCAGCAGGACCGGACAGGGGGGATACTTC. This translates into CASRTGQGGYF.